This TCR beta chain came from a study of cytomegalovirus exposure and HLA in healthy donors. Across the study: Later, an analysis reported that the 110 or so validation repertoires had used the same platform as the approximately 600 first-cohort repertoires. Regarding the study as a whole: Subsequent analysis showed first-cohort TCR clusters tending to co-occur in 95 to 150 validation repertoires. Cytomegalovirus status was reportedly diagnosed by the classifier with high specificity and sensitivity.

The method was immunoSEQ multiplex PCR; TCRdb's version includes in-frame clones alone and lacks a portion of them. This table has about 160,000 clones, approximately 81% appearing once. V dropped 0 bases and J dropped 3 bases, with 9 bases sitting between them. Germline CDR1 reads SGDLS; CDR2 reads YYNGEE. The CDR3 sequence is 15 residues long. Notes on this clone: What it binds is unknown.

This TCR came from a man aged 25 to 40 in good health and CMV-seropositive. Specimen: PBMCs. The chain employs TRBV9 and TRBJ2-2, with a weak D call TRBD1 (6 bases). The CDR3, as DNA: TGTGCCAGCAGCGTAGGGGACACCTACACCGGGGAGCTGTTTTTT. It codes for CASSVGDTYTGELFF.